The clone carrying this TCR beta chain was seen a handful of times. Its antigen remains unidentified. This entry is derived from a study of CD8 T cells in ankylosing spondylitis. Study-wide results and limits: Prior literature has documented some motif variants in synovial fluid and blood from reactive arthritis. Reportedly, disease-linked clones are significantly enriched in ankylosing spondylitis patients' matched synovial fluid. What seemed typical of ankylosing spondylitis blood was a TCR beta motif built from eight highly homologous variants.

The V gene's germline CDR1 is MDHEN and CDR2 SYDVKM. Trimming cost V 5 bases and J 10 bases, with 12 bases left between them. The CDR3 extends over 12 amino acids. Generation of TCR beta libraries employed quantitative 5'-RACE incorporating molecular barcodes. TCRdb fed the 5' RACE reads into MiXCR, producing one record per CDR3 protein. This table holds fewer than 250,000 distinct CDR3 sequences, 25% to 30% found once. This clonotype originated in a male donor with ankylosing spondylitis or in good health (not recorded which). The source material was blood, either unsorted or a sorted T cell fraction (not recorded which). The gene calls are TRBV28 and TRBJ2-1, with D perhaps matching TRBD2 (6 bases). The CDR3 nucleotides are TGTGCCAGCAGTACTTGGGAGGTGGAGCAGTTCTTC. Amino acids: CASSTWEVEQFF.